This T cell receptor (beta chain) was recorded in a study of control samples from healthy donors and cancer patients. Some clones are missing from TCRdb's copy, which holds only in-frame ones; the method was immunoSEQ multiplex PCR. The table lists about 49,000 clones, about 86% of them singletons. Trimming removed 6 bases at V and 0 bases at J, with 7 bases between. The CDR3 contains 13 residues. Per germline, CDR1 ENHRY and CDR2 SYGVKD. The sequencing sample was made of PBMCs. This receptor was identified in a woman aged 50 to 60 with lung cancer. The rearrangement uses TRBV10-3 and TRBJ2-3; D uncertain. CDR3 region: CAIRPASTDTQYF. CDR3 bases: TGTGCCATCAGACCTGCTAGCACAGATACGCAGTATTTT.